This entry features one T cell receptor beta chain sequence. Patients received at least one anti-epileptic drug before surgery. The record originates from a study of brain T cells in children with intractable seizures. Looked up from germline, CDR1 is SEHNR and CDR2 is FQNEAQ (reference sequence). The V gene end was trimmed by 8 bases and the J gene end by 2 bases; junction bases not matched to a gene: 9. The CDR3 has 15 amino acids. Some clones are missing from TCRdb's copy, which holds only in-frame ones; the method was immunoSEQ multiplex PCR. In the table there are about 76,000 clones, roughly 91% of which are singletons.

Specimen: peripheral blood, collected at surgery. The receptor was derived from a boy in the first two years of life with tuberous sclerosis and intractable seizures. The V and J genes are TRBV7-9 and TRBJ2-1; 7 nucleotides match TRBD2. The CDR3 loop reads CASRQLAEAYNEQFF. Here the CDR3 DNA reads TGTGCCAGCCGACAGCTAGCGGAAGCCTACAATGAGCAGTTCTTC.